These 20 T cell receptor beta chains originate from one sample sequenced in a study of STAT5B mutations in CD4+ large granular lymphocyte leukemia. Using immunoSEQ multiplex PCR, the repertoire was profiled, and TCRdb retains in-frame clones only, with some absent. The table has 950 to 1,500 clones, 60% to 80% seen once. The material sequenced was PBMCs. The source of these receptors is a man aged 65 to 85 with CD4+ T-cell large granular lymphocyte leukemia.

V gene TRBV11-3 combines with J gene TRBJ2-3; D may be TRBD1 or TRBD2 (6 bases each). The CDR3 sequence is 14 residues long. CDR1 SGHNT and CDR2 YENEEA come from the germline V gene. Trimming cost V 1 base and J 8 bases, with 13 bases left between them. CDR3 protein: CASSLAGGLGTQYF. Here the CDR3 DNA reads TGTGCCAGCAGCTTAGCTGGGGGGCTAGGTACGCAGTATTTT.

The chain joins TRBV11-2 to TRBJ1-1; 8 bases map to TRBD1. Germline V gene lookup returns CDR1 SGHAT and CDR2 FQNNGV. This CDR3 has 13 residues. V lost 6 bases to trimming and J lost 4 bases; unmatched junction nucleotides: 4. The DNA of the CDR3 is TGTGCCAGCAGTAATCAGGGGGCCACTGAAGCTTTCTTT. This codes for CASSNQGATEAFF.

J is TRBJ2-5 and V is TRBV15, with D perhaps TRBD2 (6 bases). From germline, CDR1 is LNHNV and CDR2 YYDKDF (reference sequence). This CDR3 is 15 amino acids long. V was pared by 0 bases and J by 4 bases, with 12 bases between. CDR3 nucleotides: TGTGCCACCAGCAGAGATTTTGGGGGGTCAGAGACCCAGTACTTC. Its protein product is CATSRDFGGSETQYF.

This sequence joins TRBV5-5 and TRBJ2-5; no reliable D call. This CDR3 has 12 amino acids. Germline CDR1 SGHKS, CDR2 YYEKEE (reference sequence). V lost 2 bases and J 4 bases, leaving 6 bases between the germline ends. CDR3 region: CASSFVGETQYF. In DNA form, the CDR3 reads TGTGCCAGCAGCTTTGTTGGAGAGACCCAGTACTTC.

Only one count was recorded for this clone. The genes are TRBV18 and TRBJ1-1; D is uncertain. The CDR3 spans 14 residues. The V end was cut by 3 bases, the J end by 4 bases, with 12 bases between. CDR1 is KGHSH and CDR2 is LQKENI in the germline V gene. In DNA form, the CDR3 reads TGTGCCAGCTCACCGGGAGGTTGGAGCACTGAAGCTTTCTTT. Its protein product is CASSPGGWSTEAFF.

The genes are TRBV9 and TRBJ2-5; D uncertain. The V end lost 2 bases, the J end lost 1 base, and 6 bases lay between the germline ends. The CDR3 runs to 13 residues. The germline CDR1 and CDR2 sequences are SGDLS and YYNGEE. CDR3 loop: CASSVTTQETQYF. The CDR3 DNA sequence: TGTGCCAGCAGCGTGACAACCCAAGAGACCCAGTACTTC.

Of note for this clone: One end of the junction fails to match germline, which may point to a read error. The V call is TRBV7-7, the J call TRBJ2-5; 10 nucleotides match TRBD2. CDR1 and CDR2 from the germline V gene are SSHAT and FNYEAQ (reference sequence). The CDR3 spans 17 residues. The CDR3 here is CASSLGSGGTLGETQYF. The CDR3 DNA is TGTGCTAGCAGCTTAGGTAGCGGGGGGACTCTCGGAGAGACCCAGTACTTC. The variable domain in full, with the rest retrieved from reference TRBV7-7 and TRBJ2-5, is GAGVSQSPRYKVTKRGQDVTLRCDPISSHATLYWYQQALGQGPEFLTYFNYEAQPDKSGLPSDRFSAERPEGSISTLTIQRTEQRDSAMYRCASSLGSGGTLGETQYFGPGTRLLVL.

The V call is TRBV30, the J call TRBJ2-3, with D perhaps being TRBD1 or TRBD2 (5 bases each). Germline lookup yields CDR1 GTSNPN and CDR2 SVGIG (reference sequence). Trimming stripped 3 bases from V and 3 bases from J, with 13 bases between. The CDR3 extends over 14 amino acids. Here the CDR3 reads CAWRFWGSTDTQYF. The CDR3 DNA sequence: TGTGCCTGGAGATTCTGGGGGTCGACAGATACGCAGTATTTT.

CDR3 region: CASSARSGALLSYEQYF. The CDR3 DNA follows: TGTGCCAGCAGCGCCAGGAGTGGGGCCCTACTTTCCTACGAGCAGTACTTC. The chain couples TRBV7-2 to TRBJ2-5; D is possibly TRBD1 (5 bases). The assigned J gene may be wrong: the sequence end matches TRBJ2-7 better. CDR3 length: 17 residues. The germline CDR1 and CDR2 sequences are SGHTA and FQGNSA.

The DNA of the CDR3 is TGTGCCAGCAGCTTTAGCGCCCTAGCCCTTCCACCCGGGGAGCTGTTTTTT. It codes for CASSFSALALPPGELFF. The chain combines TRBV7-8 with TRBJ2-2; weak D call: TRBD2 (5 bases). Per germline, CDR1 SGHVS and CDR2 FQNEAQ. The CDR3 has 17 residues. V dropped 3 bases and J dropped 6 bases, with 20 bases sitting between them.

For the CDR3, the DNA is TGTGCCAGCAGTTACTCGATGAACACCCGCTCCTACGAGCAGTACTTC. It yields the protein CASSYSMNTRSYEQYF. The rearrangement uses TRBV6-5 and TRBJ2-7, with D unresolved. The CDR3 is 16 amino acids. Germline CDR1 MNHEY, CDR2 SVGAGI. Trimming took off 0 bases at V and 0 bases at J, with 12 bases between the two ends.

The V and J genes are TRBV7-2 and TRBJ1-1; 7 bases are a match to TRBD1. This CDR3 comprises 15 residues. Germline V gives CDR1 SGHTA, CDR2 FQGNSA. V was clipped by 5 bases and J by 4 bases; unmatched bases: 10. The CDR3 DNA reads as TGTGCCAGCAGCATCCCGACAGGGCGGACCACTGAAGCTTTCTTT. Protein: CASSIPTGRTTEAFF.

V usage is TRBV5-4 and J usage is TRBJ1-1; perhaps TRBD1 as D (5 bases). With 0 bases removed from V and 2 bases from J, the gap between germline ends came to 17 bases. This CDR3 is built from 17 residues. Germline loops: CDR1 SGHNT, CDR2 YYREEE (reference sequence). The CDR3, as DNA: TGTGCCAGCAGCTTGGACGGCGTGGGGCGGGTAAACACTGAAGCTTTCTTT. This gives the protein CASSLDGVGRVNTEAFF.

This clone was picked up a small number of times. V is TRBV6-5 and J is TRBJ1-6; 10 bases are shared with TRBD1. This CDR3 is 15 amino acids long. The germline V gene has CDR1 MNHEY and CDR2 SVGAGI. After removal of 5 bases from V and 8 bases from J, the junction contained 6 bases not matched to a gene. CDR3 loop: CASSTSTGGYSPLHF. Written as DNA, the CDR3 is TGTGCCAGCAGTACCTCGACAGGGGGCTATTCACCCCTCCACTTT.

The chain employs TRBV16 and TRBJ1-2; TRBD1 aligns across 9 bases. This CDR3 is 14 amino acids long. Germline V gives CDR1 KGHSY, CDR2 FQNENV. V was clipped by 0 bases and J by 4 bases; unmatched bases: 0. The CDR3 bases are TGTGCCAGCAGCCAATCACAGGGGGCCTATGGCTACACCTTC. Its protein product is CASSQSQGAYGYTF.

This sequence joins TRBV11-2 and TRBJ1-1; D call uncertain. The CDR3 loop spans 12 amino acids. Germline values: CDR1 SGHAT, CDR2 FQNNGV. V lost 0 bases to trimming and J lost 5 bases, with 4 bases between them. CDR3 sequence: CASSLDRTEAFF. CDR3 in DNA: TGTGCCAGCAGCTTAGACAGGACTGAAGCTTTCTTT.

In this sample, this clone turned up once. The genes are TRBV9 and TRBJ2-7; TRBD1 matches at 11 bases. This CDR3 has 14 amino acids. Unmatched junction bases numbered 5, after V lost 3 bases and J lost 6 bases. Germline loops: CDR1 SGDLS, CDR2 YYNGEE. In DNA, the CDR3 is TGTGCCAGCAGCGGACGGGACAGGGGGGGCGAGCAGTACTTC. This codes for CASSGRDRGGEQYF.

The chain is built from TRBV29-1 and TRBJ1-2; 7 nucleotides match TRBD1. Germline CDR1 is SQVTM and CDR2 is ANQGSEA. The CDR3 contains 14 residues. The V gene end was trimmed by 2 bases and the J gene end by 2 bases; junction bases not matched to a gene: 5. CDR3 amino acids: CSVELGGSNYGYTF. The CDR3 DNA is TGCAGCGTTGAATTAGGGGGCTCCAACTATGGCTACACCTTC.

The J gene is TRBJ2-1, the V gene TRBV9, with 9 bases that match TRBD2. V trimming: 3 bases; J trimming: 9 bases; junction bases outside the gene matches: 10. The CDR3 contains 15 residues. Germline loops: CDR1 SGDLS, CDR2 YYNGEE. The DNA for the CDR3 is TGTGCCAGCAGCGGAGGGCGGGGGGGGTATGGTGAGCAGTTCTTC. It codes for CASSGGRGGYGEQFF.

With regard to this clone: The junction shows a germline mismatch at one end, possibly a read error. The V gene is TRBV11-3, the J gene TRBJ2-2; D remains ambiguous. Germline values: CDR1 SGHNT, CDR2 YENEEA. CDR3 length: 14 amino acids. CDR3 sequence (DNA): TGTGCCAGCAGTTTAGGAGCTACGTTCGGGGAGCTGTTTTTT. This gives the protein CASSLGATFGELFF.